Sequencing of this TCR beta chain was carried out in a study of shared clonotypes between healthy human individuals. Study at large: Three plates each covered CD4 naive and memory; CD8 naive two, CD8 memory one. Findings and limits, study-wide: In a few donors, around 5.5% of naive CD4 clonotypes appeared in common.

Assay used: immunoSEQ multiplex PCR; TCRdb lists only in-frame clones, some missing. The repertoire includes fewer than 2.5 million clones, 93% of them detected once, and 0.36% sits in the top ten. The CDR3 has 15 amino acids. Per germline, CDR1 SGHNT and CDR2 YYREEE (reference sequence). Trimming left V 0 bases short and J 2 bases short, with 6 bases between. A CD45RA+ naive subset and a CD45RA-negative memory subset were split from CD4+ cells. Worth noting for this clone: Its antigen is not known. The same CDR3 also results from other DNA sequences found in this sample.

The sequence came from a man in his late teens or twenties in good health. Some clones in this sample may be carry-over from other donors' samples. The material sequenced was naive CD4+ T cells from PBMCs. Regarding subset: CD45RA+ positively selected. V gene TRBV5-4 combines with J gene TRBJ2-6; D gene ambiguous. DNA for the CDR3: TGTGCCAGCAGCTTGGGTGGGACTGGGGCCAACGTCCTGACTTTC. Translated, it gives CASSLGGTGANVLTF.